Listed here are 28 T cell receptor beta chains from one sample, sequenced in a study of blood T cell repertoires in COVID-19. Generated by immunoSEQ multiplex PCR, the TCRdb table keeps only in-frame clones and is missing some. The sample has 200,000 to 250,000 clones, approximately 87% seen once. The sequencing input was peripheral blood. These TCRs come from a woman between 65 and 79 years old with active or convalescent COVID-19.

This clone was observed at least ten times. The rearrangement uses TRBV2 and TRBJ1-5; 7 bases fit TRBD1. The CDR3 spans 15 residues. Per germline, CDR1 SNHLY and CDR2 FYNNEI. J lost 5 bases, V lost 5 bases, and 9 bases had no gene match. CDR3 DNA: TGTGCCAGCAGTCGTGACAGGGACCTATATCAGCCCCAGCATTTT. Amino acids: CASSRDRDLYQPQHF.

This clone was seen many times. The chain's CDR3 is CASSEDGRVGAFF. Here the CDR3 DNA reads TGTGCCAGCAGTGAAGATGGCAGGGTAGGAGCTTTCTTT. The chain carries TRBV6-1 and TRBJ1-1, with D possibly TRBD1 on 5 matching bases. V was cut by 1 base and J by 10 bases, with 13 bases left in between. Germline V lookup: CDR1 MNHNS, CDR2 SASEGT. This CDR3 is 13 amino acids long.

The chain combines TRBV4-3 with TRBJ1-4; the D gene is possibly TRBD1 (5 bases). Germline loops: CDR1 LGHNA, CDR2 YSLEER. The CDR3 spans 17 residues. V was clipped by 0 bases and J by 0 bases, with 11 bases between them. CDR3: CASSQDRGLATNEKLFF. In nucleotides, the CDR3 is TGCGCCAGCAGCCAAGATAGGGGACTCGCAACTAATGAAAAACTGTTTTTT.

This clone was found a few times. J is TRBJ2-3 and V is TRBV28; 10 nucleotides agree with TRBD2. CDR1 MDHEN and CDR2 SYDVKM come from the germline V gene. This CDR3 is 15 amino acids long. After removal of 3 bases from V and 4 bases from J, the junction contained 4 bases not matched to a gene. The CDR3 reads CASSFERGGADTQYF. The CDR3 DNA reads TGTGCCAGCAGTTTTGAGCGGGGGGGTGCAGATACGCAGTATTTT.

This sequence joins TRBV3-1 (or the pseudogene TRBV3-2) and TRBJ2-5, with a weak D call TRBD1 (5 bases). Germline V lookup: CDR1 LGHDT, CDR2 YNNKEL (reference sequence). Trimming cost V 1 base and J 5 bases, with 14 bases left between them. The CDR3 consists of 15 residues. CDR3 bases: TGTGCCAGCAGCCAAGGTCCCAGGGTCTGGGAGACCCAGTACTTC. This sequence encodes CASSQGPRVWETQYF.

The chain employs TRBV2 and TRBJ2-3; TRBD2 is a possible D gene (6 bases). Trimming stripped 8 bases from V and 4 bases from J, with 19 bases between. From germline, CDR1 is SNHLY and CDR2 FYNNEI. The CDR3 covers 15 residues. The CDR3 loop is CASRLYDGGPDTQYF. The CDR3 DNA reads TGTGCCAGCCGCCTATACGACGGGGGTCCAGATACGCAGTATTTT.

V usage is TRBV7-8 and J usage is TRBJ2-2, with D possibly matching TRBD1 (6 bases). This CDR3 region has 17 residues. Germline V gene data show CDR1 as SGHVS and CDR2 as FQNEAQ. The V end was cut by 2 bases, the J end by 1 base, with 14 bases between. The CDR3 sequence is CASSLFSVRGNTGELFF. The CDR3 DNA sequence: TGTGCCAGCAGCTTATTTAGTGTCAGGGGGAACACCGGGGAGCTGTTTTTT.

The CDR3 loop reads CASSQEPRSSYEQYF. CDR3 DNA sequence: TGTGCCAGCAGCCAAGAACCCCGGAGCTCCTACGAGCAGTACTTC. This sequence joins TRBV4-2 and TRBJ2-7; D unclear. The germline CDR1 and CDR2 sequences are LGHNA and YNFKEQ. V was shortened by 0 bases and J by 0 bases, with 9 bases between the two germline ends. This CDR3 is 15 amino acids long.

The V call is TRBV7-3, the J call TRBJ1-2; D is undetermined. With 5 bases removed from V and 8 bases from J, the gap between germline ends came to 18 bases. Germline lookup yields CDR1 SGHTA and CDR2 FQGTGA. CDR3 length equals 14 residues. The CDR3 region is CASSPAAGGSGYTF. The CDR3 DNA reads as TGTGCCAGCAGCCCAGCGGCAGGAGGTTCCGGCTACACCTTC.

The rearrangement links TRBV2 to TRBJ2-6; D remains unclear. The length of the CDR3 is 14 residues. Per the germline V gene, CDR1 is SNHLY and CDR2 is FYNNEI. V was trimmed by 3 bases and J by 0 bases, leaving 3 bases between them. CDR3 nucleotide sequence: TGTGCCAGCAGTGACTTCTCTGGGGCCAACGTCCTGACTTTC. Translation: CASSDFSGANVLTF.

CDR3 in amino acids: CASSIPGQSSYNSPLHF. Here the CDR3 DNA reads TGTGCCAGTAGTATCCCGGGACAGAGCTCCTATAATTCACCCCTCCACTTT. The chain has TRBV19 and TRBJ1-6; TRBD1 matches 7 bases. The CDR3 loop spans 17 amino acids. V lost 3 bases, J lost 0 bases, and 5 bases stayed unmatched. Germline-derived CDR1 and CDR2 are LNHDA and SQIVND (reference sequence).

The gene calls are TRBV7-8 and TRBJ1-6, with 9 bases identical to TRBD1. J gave up 7 bases and V 6 bases, and 7 bases lay outside the gene matches. The CDR3 is made up of 15 amino acids. Germline CDR1 is SGHVS and CDR2 is FQNEAQ. CDR3 DNA: TGTGCCAGCAGAAACCCGACAGGGGGAAATTCACCCCTCCACTTT. It specifies CASRNPTGGNSPLHF.

Many counts were recorded for this clone. The CDR3 sequence: CASNRLGQGLNTEAFF. The CDR3 DNA reads as TGTGCCAGTAACCGACTTGGACAGGGCTTGAACACTGAAGCTTTCTTT. V usage is TRBV19 and J usage is TRBJ1-1; 8 bases are a match to TRBD1. The CDR3 consists of 16 residues. Germline assignment: CDR1 LNHDA and CDR2 SQIVND (reference sequence). Trimming cost V 7 bases and J 0 bases; bases outside gene matches: 10.

This chain links TRBV11-2 with TRBJ2-1; 14 nucleotides agree with TRBD2. The CDR3 covers 17 residues. After removal of 0 bases from V and 9 bases from J, the junction contained 7 bases not matched to a gene. The germline CDR1 and CDR2 sequences are SGHAT and FQNNGV. The CDR3 sequence: CASSLELTSGRETEQFF. CDR3 DNA sequence: TGTGCCAGCAGCTTAGAATTGACTAGCGGGAGGGAGACTGAGCAGTTCTTC.

The CDR3 bases are TGTGCCAGCAGCTTAGGGCCCTCAGATACGCAGTATTTT. Translation: CASSLGPSDTQYF. The chain combines TRBV7-2 with TRBJ2-3, with D unclear. Germline V CDR1 and CDR2: SGHTA, FQGNSA. Trimming shortened V by 1 base and J by 4 bases, and 6 bases separated the two germline ends. The CDR3 runs to 13 residues.

CDR3 nucleotide sequence: TGTGCCAGCAGTTTATATCAGGGGGCACAGGGCTACACCTTC. Its protein product is CASSLYQGAQGYTF. The chain uses TRBV28 and TRBJ1-2, with TRBD1 identical over 8 bases. Germline trimming cut 1 base from V and 8 bases from J; bases unmatched to any gene: 6. This CDR3 comprises 14 residues. The germline gives CDR1 MDHEN, CDR2 SYDVKM.

This chain uses TRBV15 with TRBJ2-3, with TRBD2 matching over 8 bases. This CDR3 contains 15 residues. The ends lost 5 bases at V and 2 bases at J; junction bases unmatched: 6. The V gene's germline CDR1 is LNHNV and CDR2 YYDKDF (reference sequence). The CDR3 nucleotides are TGTGCCACCAGCTACCAGCGGGGGCCCACAGATACGCAGTATTTT. This gives the protein CATSYQRGPTDTQYF.

The V and J genes are TRBV2 and TRBJ2-3; D uncertain. The V end lost 7 bases, the J end lost 0 bases, and 5 bases lay between the germline ends. CDR3 length: 12 amino acids. From germline, CDR1 is SNHLY and CDR2 FYNNEI. CDR3 residues: CASTLSTDTQYF. DNA for the CDR3: TGTGCCAGCACTCTTAGCACAGATACGCAGTATTTT.

This chain uses TRBV7-9 with TRBJ2-5, with D unresolved. Germline V gene data show CDR1 as SEHNR and CDR2 as FQNEAQ (reference sequence). V was clipped by 3 bases and J by 4 bases, with 18 bases between them. CDR3 length: 16 residues. CDR3 in amino acids: CASSFFSWASGETQYF. CDR3 nucleotides: TGTGCCAGCAGCTTTTTCAGCTGGGCCTCCGGAGAGACCCAGTACTTC. Variable domain in full (rest from reference TRBV7-9 and TRBJ2-5): DTGVSQNPRHKITKRGQNVTFRCDPISEHNRLYWYRQTLGQGPEFLTYFQNEAQLEKSRLLSDRFSAERPKGSFSTLEIQRTEQGDSAMYLCASSFFSWASGETQYFGPGTRLLVL.

The chain recombines TRBV19 with TRBJ2-1, with 16 bases fitting TRBD2. In germline, CDR1 is LNHDA, CDR2 SQIVND (reference sequence). CDR3 size: 18 residues. After removal of 5 bases from V and 2 bases from J, the junction contained 6 bases not matched to a gene. In DNA, the CDR3 is TGTGCCAGTAGTCCGGGACTAGCGGGAGGGTCCCCCTACAATGAGCAGTTCTTC. It encodes CASSPGLAGGSPYNEQFF.

This clone appeared a few times. CDR3 in amino acids: CASSLEDRPDSNYGYTF. DNA for the CDR3: TGTGCCAGCAGCTTAGAGGACAGGCCCGATTCTAACTATGGCTACACCTTC. This chain joins TRBV7-6 and TRBJ1-2; TRBD1 aligns across 7 bases. The CDR3 loop spans 17 amino acids. Germline V gene lookup returns CDR1 SGHVS and CDR2 FNYEAQ. V shed 1 base, J shed 0 bases, and the junction held 8 bases outside the gene matches.

A few counts support this clone. The chain recombines TRBV5-1 with TRBJ1-1; D might be TRBD1 (5 bases). CDR1 SGHRS and CDR2 YFSETQ come from the germline V gene. This CDR3 contains 16 residues. With 4 bases removed from V and 0 bases from J, the gap between germline ends came to 16 bases. The CDR3 reads CASSRYPLGVNTEAFF. CDR3 in DNA: TGCGCCAGCAGCCGATACCCGTTAGGGGTGAACACTGAAGCTTTCTTT.

The V and J genes are TRBV5-1 and TRBJ1-4; TRBD1 matches 8 bases. The CDR3 contains 15 residues. Unmatched junction bases numbered 3, after V lost 2 bases and J lost 3 bases. CDR1 and CDR2 (germline): SGHRS, YFSETQ. The CDR3 protein is CASSLPDRANEKLFF. For the CDR3, the DNA is TGCGCCAGCAGCTTACCGGACAGGGCTAATGAAAAACTGTTTTTT.

Notes on this clone: This sample includes further DNA sequences coding for the same CDR3. The chain joins TRBV3-1 (or the pseudogene TRBV3-2) to TRBJ2-5, with D perhaps matching TRBD2 (5 bases). V was clipped by 4 bases and J by 1 base, with 10 bases between them. CDR3 size: 14 residues. Germline CDR1 and CDR2: LGHDT and YNNKEL (reference sequence). CDR3 region: CASSRRGSQETQYF. In DNA form, the CDR3 reads TGTGCCAGCAGCCGACGAGGGTCCCAAGAGACCCAGTACTTC.

The chain uses TRBV5-1 and TRBJ2-1; 10 bases fit TRBD2. CDR3 size: 18 residues. Germline loops: CDR1 SGHRS, CDR2 YFSETQ. V shed 0 bases, J shed 5 bases, and the junction held 11 bases outside the gene matches. CDR3 residues: CASSLVGIWTSGNNEQFF. CDR3 bases: TGCGCCAGCAGCTTGGTAGGGATCTGGACTAGCGGCAACAATGAGCAGTTCTTC.

The chain recombines TRBV29-1 with TRBJ1-1; D perhaps matches TRBD1 (6 bases). Germline CDR1 reads SQVTM; CDR2 reads ANQGSEA. This CDR3 has 14 residues. V lost 7 bases and J 4 bases, leaving 19 bases between the germline ends. In DNA form, the CDR3 reads TGCAGCGCCATGAGGGGGGGTGTGGCCACTGAAGCTTTCTTT. It translates to CSAMRGGVATEAFF.

This rearrangement joins TRBV19 to TRBJ2-7; 9 bases align to TRBD1. This CDR3 spans 14 amino acids. Losses at the gene ends were 4 bases for V and 7 bases for J; bases not matched to a gene: 8. The germline V gene encodes CDR1 LNHDA and CDR2 SQIVND (reference sequence). The CDR3, as DNA: TGTGCCAGTAGTACCTGGACAGGGGTAGATGAGCAGTACTTC. Protein sequence: CASSTWTGVDEQYF.

This sequence joins TRBV5-5 and TRBJ1-3, with TRBD1 matching 7 bases. Trimming took 2 bases from V and 4 from J; bases not matched to a gene: 6. Germline CDR1 reads SGHKS; CDR2 reads YYEKEE (reference sequence). The CDR3 spans 15 residues. The CDR3 region has the DNA TGTGCCAGCAGCTTTGGGACAGTCCTCGGAAACACCATATATTTT. It encodes CASSFGTVLGNTIYF.